This T cell receptor beta chain was captured in a study of radiation and T cells in renal cell carcinoma. Notes on this clone: Its specificity is unknown.

The germline V gene has CDR1 MDHEN and CDR2 SYDVKM. The CDR3 sequence is 14 residues long. V lost 3 bases to trimming and J lost 2 bases, with 8 bases between them. Study results and caveats: In blood, top tumor clones expanded by 2 weeks, shrinking by 4.

Sample time point: blood 2 weeks post-SBRT. Documented treatment: 15 Gy SBRT to primary tumor, nephrectomy 4 weeks later. Serial blood draws occurred at baseline and 2 and 4 weeks post-SBRT. The tumor was a clear cell renal cell carcinoma. This table comes from immunoSEQ multiplex PCR, and its TCRdb copy is limited to in-frame clones, with some not included. This table holds some 120,000 clones, 85% to 90% found once. The receptor was derived from a woman in her 70s with renal cell carcinoma. The chain is built from TRBV28 and TRBJ2-1; D unresolved. This specimen consisted of blood, obtained from a patient whose treatment included radiotherapy and nephrectomy. CDR3 sequence reads: CASSLGGTYNEQFF. CDR3 coding DNA: TGTGCCAGCAGTTTGGGTGGGACCTACAATGAGCAGTTCTTC.